This T cell receptor (beta chain) appears in the sequencing data of a study of T cells in Graves' hyperthyroidism and ophthalmopathy. Using RNA transcripts as the source, TCR beta CDR3 regions were amplified. First-round RT-PCR of the TCR CDR3 relied on the HTBI primer set. TCRdb passed the multiplex PCR reads through MiXCR, listing each CDR3 protein once. Altogether about 400,000 distinct CDR3 sequences are present, approximately 14% being singletons, with the ten largest covering around 5.3%. This CDR3 comprises 16 residues. Germline CDR1 SGHRS, CDR2 YFSETQ. On this clonotype itself: The junction departs from germline at one end; a sequencing error may be responsible.

The sample comprised blood. This chain connects TRBV5-1 to TRBJ2-1, with TRBD1 matching 9 bases. The receptor's source is a woman between 18 and 29 years old with Graves' hyperthyroidism. Written as DNA, the CDR3 is TGCGCCAGCAGATTGGGACCGGGACAGGGTGAGGGTGAGCAGTTCTTC. Encoded protein: CASRLGPGQGEGEQFF.